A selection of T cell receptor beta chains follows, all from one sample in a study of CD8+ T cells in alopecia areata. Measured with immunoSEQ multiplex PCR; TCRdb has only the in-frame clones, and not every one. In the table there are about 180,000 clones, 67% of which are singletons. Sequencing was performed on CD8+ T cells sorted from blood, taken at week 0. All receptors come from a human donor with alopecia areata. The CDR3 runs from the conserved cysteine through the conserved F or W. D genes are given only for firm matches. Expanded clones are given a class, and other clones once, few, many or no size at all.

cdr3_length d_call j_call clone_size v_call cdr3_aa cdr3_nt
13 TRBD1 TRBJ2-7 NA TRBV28 CASSRQGAYEQYF TGTGCCAGCAGCCGACAGGGGGCCTACGAGCAGTACTTC
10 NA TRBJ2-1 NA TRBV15 CATGPNEQFF TGTGCCACAGGGCCCAATGAGCAGTTCTTC
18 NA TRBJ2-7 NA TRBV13 CASSSTTKPGLRVGEQYF TGTGCCAGCAGCTCTACAACTAAACCGGGACTTAGAGTAGGGGAGCAGTACTTC
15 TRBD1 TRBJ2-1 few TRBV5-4 CASSPGTGAYNEQFF TGTGCCAGCAGCCCCGGGACAGGGGCCTACAATGAGCAGTTCTTC
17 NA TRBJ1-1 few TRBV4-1 CASSQDRGTGSDTEAFF TGCGCCAGCAGCCAAGATAGGGGAACAGGGTCGGACACTGAAGCTTTCTTT
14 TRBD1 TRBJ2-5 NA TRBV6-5 CASSYDRETWTQYF TGTGCCAGCAGTTATGACAGGGAAACTTGGACCCAGTACTTC
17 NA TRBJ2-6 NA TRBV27 CASPLGGTCSGANVLTF TGTGCCAGCCCCCTAGGGGGGACATGCTCTGGGGCCAACGTCCTGACTTTC
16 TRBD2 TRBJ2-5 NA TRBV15 CATSRDPSGGSETQYF TGTGCCACCAGCAGAGATCCTAGCGGGGGGTCGGAGACCCAGTACTTC
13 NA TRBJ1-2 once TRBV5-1 CASSPGGRYGYTF TGCGCCAGCAGTCCCGGCGGGCGCTATGGCTACACCTTC
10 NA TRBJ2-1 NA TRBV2 CASSVRDSFF TGTGCCAGCAGTGTCCGGGACTCTTTCTTC
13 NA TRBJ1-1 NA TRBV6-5 CASSGTENTEAFF TGTGCCAGCAGTGGGACGGAAAACACTGAAGCTTTCTTT
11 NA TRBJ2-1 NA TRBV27 CASSYGETRLF TGTGCCAGCAGTTACGGGGAAACGAGGCTCTTC
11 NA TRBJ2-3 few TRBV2 CASSRTDTQYF TGTGCCAGCTCCCGCACAGATACGCAGTATTTT
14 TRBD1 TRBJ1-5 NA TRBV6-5 CASKTGGGNQPQHF TGTGCCAGCAAGACAGGGGGGGGCAATCAGCCCCAGCATTTT
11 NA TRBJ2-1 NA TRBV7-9 CASSLDSGQFF TGTGCCAGCAGCTTAGATAGTGGGCAGTTCTTC
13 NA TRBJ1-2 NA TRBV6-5 CASSYGANYGYTF TGTGCCAGCAGTTACGGCGCTAACTATGGCTACACCTTC
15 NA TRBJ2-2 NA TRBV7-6 CASSLGGRVDGELFF TGTGCCAGCAGCTTAGGTGGCAGGGTCGACGGGGAGCTGTTTTTT
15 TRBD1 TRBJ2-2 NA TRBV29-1 CSVHLPTGVTGELFF TGCAGCGTGCACCTCCCGACAGGGGTCACCGGGGAGCTGTTTTTT
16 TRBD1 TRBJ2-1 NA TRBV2 CASSGPGQGPYNEQFF TGTGCCAGCAGCGGCCCAGGACAGGGCCCCTACAATGAGCAGTTCTTC
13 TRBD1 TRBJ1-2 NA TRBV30 CAWSPGGYYGYTF TGTGCCTGGAGTCCAGGGGGGTACTATGGCTACACCTTC
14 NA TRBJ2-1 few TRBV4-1 CASSQDWGSNEQFF TGCGCCAGCAGCCAAGATTGGGGCAGCAATGAGCAGTTCTTC
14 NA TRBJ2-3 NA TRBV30 CAGQVSPGADTQYF TGTGCTGGACAAGTATCACCCGGGGCAGATACGCAGTATTTT
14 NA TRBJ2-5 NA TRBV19 CATRGTTFGETQYF TGTGCCACCAGGGGTACGACCTTTGGGGAGACCCAGTACTTC
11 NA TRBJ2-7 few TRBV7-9 CASSFAGEQYF TGTGCCAGCAGCTTCGCAGGCGAGCAGTACTTC
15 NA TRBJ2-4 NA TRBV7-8 CASSHSGTGKNIQYF TGTGCCAGCAGCCACTCCGGGACGGGCAAAAACATTCAGTACTTC